These 18 T cell receptor beta chains were all obtained from the same sample, sequenced in a study of T cell responses to AZD1222 COVID-19 vaccine. Sequenced by immunoSEQ multiplex PCR; TCRdb stores in-frame clones only, minus some. The sample carries under 75,000 clones, about 88% recorded once. Sequencing was performed on peripheral blood, taken on day 0 of AZD1222 vaccination. These receptors originate from an adult in good health.

V usage is TRBV12-3 or TRBV12-4 and J usage is TRBJ1-1; a possible D gene is TRBD1 (6 bases). Trimming removed 3 bases at V and 7 bases at J, with 12 bases between. This CDR3 is 13 amino acids long. The CDR3 region is CASSLGGQGEAFF. Here the CDR3 DNA reads TGTGCCAGCAGTTTGGGGGGGCAAGGTGAAGCTTTCTTT.

The chain uses TRBV21-1 and TRBJ2-3; the tabulated D call, TRBD1, remains unverified against the DNA. TRBV21-1 is a listed pseudogene. CDR3 length: 15 residues. CDR3 protein: CASSARQGRTDTQYF. The CDR3 DNA sequence: TGTGCCAGCAGCGCCCGACAGGGGCGCACAGATACGCAGTATTTT.

This sequence joins TRBV6-1 and TRBJ2-7; D remains unclear. The CDR3 consists of 15 residues. Germline V gene sequence: CDR1 MNHNS, CDR2 SASEGT. Trimming pared 3 bases from V and 0 bases from J, leaving 12 bases between. The CDR3, as DNA: TGTGCCAGCAGTGAGAGTCTAGGCGGCTCCTACGAGCAGTACTTC. Protein sequence: CASSESLGGSYEQYF.

The V gene is TRBV5-5, the J gene TRBJ2-2; D is ambiguous. The CDR3 covers 12 residues. Per the germline V gene, CDR1 is SGHKS and CDR2 is YYEKEE (reference sequence). Deletions cut 4 bases from V and 4 bases from J, with 5 bases between. The CDR3: CASSRSTGELFF. CDR3 nucleotides: TGTGCCAGCAGCCGCTCCACCGGGGAGCTGTTTTTT.

This clone was recorded many times. The chain is built from TRBV7-9 and TRBJ1-1; 7 nucleotides align to TRBD1. This CDR3 spans 14 amino acids. Germline-derived CDR1 and CDR2 are SEHNR and FQNEAQ (reference sequence). Germline trimming cut 5 bases from V and 0 bases from J; bases unmatched to any gene: 3. CDR3 bases: TGTGCCAGCAGCCGAGGGGGCTTGAACACTGAAGCTTTCTTT. Translated: CASSRGGLNTEAFF.

The rearrangement links TRBV29-1 to TRBJ1-1; perhaps TRBD1 as D (6 bases). The germline CDR1 and CDR2 sequences are SQVTM and ANQGSEA. With 3 bases removed from V and 4 bases from J, the gap between germline ends came to 15 bases. There are 14 residues in the CDR3. The CDR3: CSVEGGARVTEAFF. CDR3 nucleotides: TGCAGCGTTGAGGGGGGGGCGCGGGTCACTGAAGCTTTCTTT.

This clone was counted a single time. The chain has TRBV2 and TRBJ2-3; 7 bases are a match to TRBD2. Germline CDR1 and CDR2: SNHLY and FYNNEI. V trimming: 4 bases; J trimming: 0 bases; junction bases outside the gene matches: 4. CDR3 length equals 15 residues. The CDR3, as DNA: TGTGCCAGCAGTGGGGATAGCGGGAGCACAGATACGCAGTATTTT. Protein: CASSGDSGSTDTQYF.

This clone was observed a few times. DNA for the CDR3: TGTGCCAGCAGCCGCGGTGGGAGGAGCAATCAGCCCCAGCATTTT. This gives the protein CASSRGGRSNQPQHF. The rearrangement joins TRBV7-2 to TRBJ1-5; D remains unclear. CDR3 length: 15 amino acids. Trimming shortened V by 5 bases and J by 1 base, and 12 bases separated the two germline ends. Germline loops: CDR1 SGHTA, CDR2 FQGNSA.

This chain links TRBV5-5 with TRBJ1-6; D uncertain. V lost 0 bases and J lost 7, with 8 bases in between. The CDR3 extends over 14 amino acids. The germline V gene encodes CDR1 SGHKS and CDR2 YYEKEE (reference sequence). Here the CDR3 reads CASSLEAENSPLHF. CDR3 DNA: TGTGCCAGCAGCTTGGAGGCAGAGAATTCACCCCTCCACTTT.

This chain connects TRBV2 to TRBJ1-5; D remains ambiguous. The CDR3 totals 13 residues. Per the germline V gene, CDR1 is SNHLY and CDR2 is FYNNEI. Trimming removed 5 bases at V and 0 bases at J, with 5 bases between. CDR3 nucleotide sequence: TGTGCCAGCAGTCCAAATAGCAATCAGCCCCAGCATTTT. Amino acid sequence: CASSPNSNQPQHF. Variable domain in full (rest from reference TRBV2 and TRBJ1-5): EPEVTQTPSHQVTQMGQEVILRCVPISNHLYFYWYRQILGQKVEFLVSFYNNEISEKSEIFDDQFSVERPDGSNFTLKIRSTKLEDSAMYFCASSPNSNQPQHFGDGTRLSIL.

This chain connects TRBV18 to TRBJ2-5; no clear D gene. From germline, CDR1 is KGHSH and CDR2 LQKENI. Trimming cost V 2 bases and J 3 bases, with 13 bases left between them. CDR3 length equals 15 residues. As DNA, the CDR3 is TGTGCCAGCTCACCAATTTCGGGTTCCGAAGAGACCCAGTACTTC. Protein product: CASSPISGSEETQYF.

This clone was detected only once. As DNA, the CDR3 is TGTGCCAGCATGGGAGATCCGGGCACTGAAGCTTTCTTT. It is translated as CASMGDPGTEAFF. The V gene is TRBV27, the J gene TRBJ1-1; D not resolved. The CDR3 totals 13 residues. V was clipped by 7 bases and J by 4 bases, with 13 bases between them. CDR1 and CDR2 from the germline V gene are MNHEY and SMNVEV (reference sequence).

The J gene is TRBJ2-7, the V gene TRBV11-3; D is possibly TRBD1 (6 bases). CDR3 size: 14 residues. V lost 5 bases and J 2 bases, leaving 13 bases between the germline ends. Germline CDR1 and CDR2: SGHNT and YENEEA. Written as DNA, the CDR3 is TGTGCCAGCAGCCCGGCAACAGGGACCTACGAGCAGTACTTC. Protein: CASSPATGTYEQYF.

The CDR3 is CASSVDGTGTYEQYF. The DNA of the CDR3 is TGTGCCAGCAGCGTAGACGGGACAGGGACATACGAGCAGTACTTC. The chain has TRBV9 and TRBJ2-7; 9 bases match TRBD1. J was trimmed by 4 bases and V by 0 bases; bases with no gene match: 5. CDR3 length equals 15 residues. Germline V CDR1 and CDR2: SGDLS, YYNGEE.

J is TRBJ1-1 and V is TRBV5-4; unclear D gene. Germline V CDR1 and CDR2: SGHNT, YYREEE (reference sequence). The CDR3 runs 17 residues. The germline V and J ends were trimmed by 0 bases and 1 base, with 16 bases remaining between them. DNA of the CDR3: TGTGCCAGCAGCTTGGGGGCTCTTGGACTCCGGAACACTGAAGCTTTCTTT. It translates to CASSLGALGLRNTEAFF.

The CDR3 sequence is CASGRVFQPQHF. CDR3 coding DNA: TGTGCCAGTGGCCGAGTCTTTCAGCCCCAGCATTTT. The genes are TRBV19 and TRBJ1-5; D is undetermined. Deletions cut 8 bases from V and 6 bases from J, with 11 bases between. CDR3 size: 12 residues. Germline-derived CDR1 and CDR2 are LNHDA and SQIVND (reference sequence).

The rearrangement links TRBV6-5 to TRBJ1-2; no definite D call. Between the trimmed V and J ends, which lost 4 bases and 3 bases, there was a span of 9 bases. In germline, CDR1 is MNHEY, CDR2 SVGAGI. This CDR3 is built from 13 residues. DNA of the CDR3: TGTGCCAGCAGTTCGTTACAGCACTATGGCTACACCTTC. Its protein product is CASSSLQHYGYTF.

The chain recombines TRBV11-2 with TRBJ2-5; weak D call: TRBD2 (5 bases). Germline V gives CDR1 SGHAT, CDR2 FQNNGV. The V end lost 1 base, the J end lost 4 bases, and 7 bases lay between the germline ends. The CDR3 sequence is 13 residues long. The CDR3 sequence: CASSLGGVETQYF. The CDR3 DNA reads TGTGCCAGCAGCTTAGGGGGAGTAGAGACCCAGTACTTC.